These 30 T cell receptor beta chains originate from one sample sequenced in a study of blood T cell repertoires in COVID-19. Measured with immunoSEQ multiplex PCR; TCRdb has only the in-frame clones, and not every one. The profile shows some 250,000 clones, about 88% of them singletons. The sample comprised peripheral blood. Receptors were obtained from a woman aged 35 to 49 who had recovered from COVID-19.

V usage is TRBV2 and J usage is TRBJ2-7; no clear D gene. Per germline, CDR1 SNHLY and CDR2 FYNNEI. This CDR3 spans 15 amino acids. Trimming took off 6 bases at V and 5 bases at J, with 20 bases between the two ends. The CDR3 DNA reads TGTGCCAGCAGCCCCGGCCGAAGCCTGGGCCACGAGCAGTACGTC. As protein: CASSPGRSLGHEQYV.

The CDR3 protein is CASSPPGGAGDQFF. The CDR3 DNA reads TGTGCCAGCAGCCCCCCCGGGGGAGCGGGAGACCAGTTCTTC. The chain links TRBV5-4 to TRBJ2-1, with 8 bases identical to TRBD2. CDR1 and CDR2 (germline): SGHNT, YYREEE (reference sequence). Losses at the gene ends were 4 bases for V and 13 bases for J; bases not matched to a gene: 13. CDR3 length: 14 amino acids.

V gene TRBV9 combines with J gene TRBJ2-1; TRBD2 matches at 10 bases. CDR1 SGDLS and CDR2 YYNGEE come from the germline V gene. With 6 bases clipped from V and 6 bases from J, the junction kept 12 bases outside the gene matches. There are 16 residues in the CDR3. CDR3 nucleotide sequence: TGTGCCAGCACGATAGGCGGACTAGCGGAGATCAATGAGCAGTTCTTC. It specifies CASTIGGLAEINEQFF.

V usage is TRBV18 and J usage is TRBJ2-7, with 9 bases identical to TRBD2. In germline, CDR1 is KGHSH, CDR2 LQKENI. CDR3 size: 15 residues. V was clipped by 0 bases and J by 4 bases; unmatched bases: 4. CDR3: CASSPPRREGYEQYF. The CDR3 coding sequence is TGTGCCAGCTCACCACCGAGGCGGGAGGGGTACGAGCAGTACTTC.

The rearrangement joins TRBV6-2 or TRBV6-3 to TRBJ1-2, with D perhaps TRBD1 (5 bases). The ends were cut back, 7 bases at V and 4 bases at J, with 16 bases in the middle. The CDR3 runs to 14 residues. From germline, CDR1 is MNHEY and CDR2 SVGEGT. The CDR3 nucleotides read TGTGCCAGCACCCCGGGGCTGGCGGCCTATGGCTACACCTTC. As protein: CASTPGLAAYGYTF.

The chain is built from TRBV4-1 and TRBJ2-7; weak D call: TRBD1 (6 bases). In germline, CDR1 is MGHRA, CDR2 YSYEKL. V lost 1 base to trimming and J lost 0 bases, with 10 bases between them. The CDR3 extends over 15 amino acids. CDR3 sequence: CASSQGARGSYEQYF. CDR3 nucleotide sequence: TGCGCCAGCAGCCAAGGTGCCAGGGGCTCCTACGAGCAGTACTTC.

This chain links TRBV29-1 with TRBJ2-2, with TRBD1 matching 10 bases. CDR1 and CDR2 (germline): SQVTM, ANQGSEA. The junction had 8 bases not matched to a gene; V was cut back by 7 bases and J by 6 bases. The length of the CDR3 is 14 residues. The CDR3: CSARQGAGAGELFF. The CDR3 region has the DNA TGCAGCGCACGACAGGGGGCGGGGGCCGGGGAGCTGTTTTTT.

This sequence joins TRBV2 and TRBJ2-5, with 14 bases identical to TRBD2. From germline, CDR1 is SNHLY and CDR2 FYNNEI. V dropped 5 bases and J dropped 5; count of bases not matched to a gene: 7. This CDR3 comprises 16 residues. Here the CDR3 reads CASSLTSGRAGETQYF. The CDR3 bases are TGTGCCAGCAGTCTGACTAGCGGGAGGGCCGGGGAGACCCAGTACTTC.

The chain combines TRBV10-3 with TRBJ1-6; 7 bases match TRBD1. CDR3 length equals 14 residues. V lost 6 bases to trimming and J lost 6 bases; unmatched junction nucleotides: 5. Germline CDR1 and CDR2: ENHRY and SYGVKD. DNA for the CDR3: TGTGCCATCAGGGGGGACAGCGTTAATTCACCCCTCCACTTT. This encodes CAIRGDSVNSPLHF.

This chain links TRBV3-1 (or the pseudogene TRBV3-2) with TRBJ1-3; D is possibly TRBD1 (5 bases). This CDR3 spans 15 amino acids. With 4 bases removed from V and 0 bases from J, the gap between germline ends came to 10 bases. Germline V lookup: CDR1 LGHDT, CDR2 YNNKEL (reference sequence). The DNA for the CDR3 is TGTGCCAGCAGCCGGGGGACTAACTCTGGAAACACCATATATTTT. It is translated as CASSRGTNSGNTIYF.

The chain joins TRBV5-4 to TRBJ2-1, with 14 bases aligning to TRBD2. This CDR3 spans 18 amino acids. In germline, CDR1 is SGHNT, CDR2 YYREEE (reference sequence). After removal of 0 bases from V and 5 bases from J, the junction contained 7 bases not matched to a gene. The CDR3 DNA reads TGTGCCAGCAGCTTGGTGGGGGGGGGACTAGCGGGAGACAATGAGCAGTTCTTC. It translates to CASSLVGGGLAGDNEQFF.

The chain links TRBV6-5 to TRBJ2-3; D gene uncertain. CDR3 size: 12 residues. Trimming left V 5 bases short and J 2 bases short, with 5 bases between. CDR1 and CDR2 from the germline V gene are MNHEY and SVGAGI. The CDR3 spells CASSPNTDTQYF. The CDR3 bases are TGTGCCAGCAGTCCCAACACAGATACGCAGTATTTT.

The J gene is TRBJ2-2, the V gene TRBV7-9; 9 bases match TRBD1. Germline V gene lookup returns CDR1 SEHNR and CDR2 FQNEAQ (reference sequence). J gave up 0 bases and V 5 bases, and 4 bases lay outside the gene matches. The CDR3 runs to 16 residues. Here the CDR3 DNA reads TGTGCCAGCAGCCAAACAGGGGGCGCGAACACCGGGGAGCTGTTTTTT. Translation gives CASSQTGGANTGELFF.

This clone was observed a single time. The chain uses TRBV5-1 and TRBJ1-2, with 10 bases identical to TRBD1. Germline-derived CDR1 and CDR2 are SGHRS and YFSETQ. This CDR3 spans 15 amino acids. V lost 4 bases, J lost 4 bases, and 7 bases stayed unmatched. This CDR3 is CASSPRQGATYGYTF. The CDR3 DNA sequence: TGCGCCAGCAGCCCCAGACAGGGGGCTACCTATGGCTACACCTTC.

This clone was observed a few times. This chain uses TRBV24-1 with TRBJ1-1; unclear D gene. V was shortened by 5 bases and J by 6 bases, with 18 bases between the two germline ends. The CDR3 runs 15 residues. Germline CDR1 reads KGHDR; CDR2 reads SFDVKD. The CDR3 is CATSGPGGPVAEAFF. CDR3 coding DNA: TGTGCCACCAGTGGGCCAGGAGGTCCCGTCGCTGAAGCTTTCTTT.

This sequence joins TRBV6-1 and TRBJ2-7, with D perhaps matching TRBD2 (7 bases). From germline, CDR1 is MNHNS and CDR2 SASEGT. Trimming cost V 5 bases and J 5 bases, with 16 bases left between them. CDR3 length: 14 amino acids. For the CDR3, the DNA is TGTGCCAGCAGTTATCGGGGGAGGGGGGACGAGCAGTACTTC. Its protein product is CASSYRGRGDEQYF.

The rearrangement links TRBV19 to TRBJ1-5; no clear D. This CDR3 is 13 amino acids long. Germline CDR1 and CDR2: LNHDA and SQIVND (reference sequence). V dropped 3 bases and J dropped 6 bases, with 9 bases sitting between them. The CDR3 loop is CASSIGVVQPQHF. Written as DNA, the CDR3 is TGTGCCAGTAGTATCGGGGTGGTTCAGCCCCAGCATTTT.

V and J are TRBV18 and TRBJ2-7; TRBD1 agrees at 9 bases. Germline lookup yields CDR1 KGHSH and CDR2 LQKENI. The CDR3 has 14 amino acids. V gave up 4 bases and J gave up 7 bases; unmatched junction bases: 8. The CDR3 reads CASSQDRGVGEQYF. In DNA, the CDR3 is TGTGCCAGCTCACAGGACAGGGGAGTGGGGGAGCAGTACTTC.

The genes are TRBV6-9 and TRBJ2-5; 11 nucleotides align to TRBD1. The CDR3 covers 16 residues. V lost 1 base and J lost 1; bases outside the gene matches: 2. Per germline, CDR1 MNHGY and CDR2 SVAAGI. CDR3 in amino acids: CASSYWGTGGQETQYF. As DNA, the CDR3 is TGTGCCAGCAGTTATTGGGGGACAGGGGGCCAAGAGACCCAGTACTTC.

V is TRBV9 and J is TRBJ1-5; D not resolved. This CDR3 has 15 residues. Germline loops: CDR1 SGDLS, CDR2 YYNGEE. V was clipped by 4 bases and J by 3 bases, with 14 bases between them. CDR3 sequence: CASSPRGESNQPQHF. For the CDR3, the DNA is TGTGCCAGCAGCCCACGTGGGGAGTCCAATCAGCCCCAGCATTTT.

The chain links TRBV3-1 (or the pseudogene TRBV3-2) to TRBJ2-1, with D perhaps matching TRBD2 (6 bases). This CDR3 spans 17 amino acids. CDR1 and CDR2 from the germline V gene are LGHDT and YNNKEL (reference sequence). V shed 0 bases and J shed 0 bases, with 12 bases lying between them. CDR3 bases: TGTGCCAGCAGCCAAGAGGGAGCGGGCCGCTCCTACAATGAGCAGTTCTTC. This encodes CASSQEGAGRSYNEQFF.

The rearrangement uses TRBV25-1 and TRBJ1-1; possible D gene TRBD1, 6 bases. CDR1 is MGHDK, CDR2 SYGVNS, per germline. V shed 3 bases and J shed 7 bases, with 12 bases lying between them. The CDR3 has 13 amino acids. For the CDR3, the DNA is TGTGCCAGCAGTGAGGGGGCCCGGGGTGAAGCTTTCTTT. Its protein is CASSEGARGEAFF.

The CDR3 DNA follows: TGTGCCAGCAGCTCGCCCGGGACTAGCGCCCCGGCTGAGCAGTTCTTC. This sequence encodes CASSSPGTSAPAEQFF. V gene TRBV5-8 combines with J gene TRBJ2-1; TRBD2 matches 10 bases. Germline CDR1 is SGHTS and CDR2 is YDEGEE. The CDR3 is 16 residues long. J gave up 9 bases and V 3 bases, and 12 bases lay outside the gene matches.

This chain connects TRBV7-2 to TRBJ1-3; tentatively, D is TRBD1 (5 bases). The CDR3 is 15 amino acids. Germline values: CDR1 SGHTA, CDR2 FQGNSA. Trimming took off 1 base at V and 4 bases at J, with 11 bases between the two ends. The DNA for the CDR3 is TGTGCCAGCAGCTTAGAGGGGCTGGGGGGAAACACCATATATTTT. Translating gives CASSLEGLGGNTIYF.

This clone showed up just once. V gene TRBV7-9 combines with J gene TRBJ2-1; 8 bases line up with TRBD2. Germline loops: CDR1 SEHNR, CDR2 FQNEAQ (reference sequence). The CDR3 has 12 amino acids. Trimming cost V 5 bases and J 9 bases; bases outside gene matches: 3. The CDR3 loop is CASSRTSTEQFF. The CDR3 DNA follows: TGTGCCAGCAGCAGGACTAGCACTGAGCAGTTCTTC.

J is TRBJ2-1 and V is TRBV24-1; 10 bases are a match to TRBD2. Germline trimming cut 6 bases from V and 14 bases from J; bases unmatched to any gene: 12. Germline CDR1 is KGHDR and CDR2 is SFDVKD. This CDR3 has 14 residues. The CDR3 coding sequence is TGTGCCACCAGTCCTAGCGGGAGTCGTCGTTCGAAGTTCTTC. This sequence encodes CATSPSGSRRSKFF.

The count of this clone is one. This specimen includes other DNA sequences encoding the same CDR3. The rearrangement links TRBV10-3 to TRBJ1-5, with TRBD1 identical over 9 bases. CDR1 is ENHRY and CDR2 is SYGVKD in the germline V gene. The junction had 4 bases not matched to a gene; V was cut back by 3 bases and J by 7 bases. The CDR3 contains 14 residues. The CDR3 DNA reads as TGTGCCATCAGTGAACAGGGGGCTCAGCAGCCCCAGCATTTT. It codes for CAISEQGAQQPQHF.

The chain recombines TRBV4-2 with TRBJ2-7; tentative D call: TRBD2 (6 bases). Trimming pared 1 base from V and 7 bases from J, leaving 11 bases between. The CDR3 is 13 residues long. Germline CDR1 is LGHNA and CDR2 is YNFKEQ. This CDR3 is CASSQAPGGEQYF. CDR3 nucleotide sequence: TGTGCCAGCAGCCAAGCCCCCGGGGGTGAGCAGTACTTC.

For this clone: One junction end does not reproduce the germline sequence, and a read error may be involved. V usage is TRBV7-7 and J usage is TRBJ2-2; the match to TRBD1 covers 8 bases. Germline V lookup: CDR1 SSHAT, CDR2 FNYEAQ (reference sequence). This CDR3 has 14 residues. CDR3 amino acids: CASSARTGSGELFF. The CDR3 DNA reads as TGTGCTAGCAGCGCTCGGACAGGGTCCGGGGAGCTGTTTTTT.

The gene calls are TRBV19 and TRBJ2-2; 12 bases agree with TRBD2. This CDR3 region has 17 residues. J lost 0 bases, V lost 3 bases, and 2 bases had no gene match. The germline CDR1 and CDR2 sequences are LNHDA and SQIVND (reference sequence). The CDR3 reads CASSIRTSGANTGELFF. DNA for the CDR3: TGTGCCAGTAGTATCCGGACTAGCGGGGCGAACACCGGGGAGCTGTTTTTT.